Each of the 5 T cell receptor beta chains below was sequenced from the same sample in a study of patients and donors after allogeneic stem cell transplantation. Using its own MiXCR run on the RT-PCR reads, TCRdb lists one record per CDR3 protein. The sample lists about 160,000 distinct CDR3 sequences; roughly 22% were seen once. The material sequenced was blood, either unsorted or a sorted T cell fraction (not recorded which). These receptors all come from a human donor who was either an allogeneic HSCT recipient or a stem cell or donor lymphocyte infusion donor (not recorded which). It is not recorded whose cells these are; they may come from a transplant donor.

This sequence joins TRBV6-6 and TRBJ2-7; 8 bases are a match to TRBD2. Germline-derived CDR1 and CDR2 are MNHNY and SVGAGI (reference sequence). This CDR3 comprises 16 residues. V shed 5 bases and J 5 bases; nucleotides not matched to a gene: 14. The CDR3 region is CASSARTRGLANEQYF. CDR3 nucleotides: TGTGCCAGCAGTGCTCGAACCCGCGGACTAGCCAACGAGCAGTACTTC.

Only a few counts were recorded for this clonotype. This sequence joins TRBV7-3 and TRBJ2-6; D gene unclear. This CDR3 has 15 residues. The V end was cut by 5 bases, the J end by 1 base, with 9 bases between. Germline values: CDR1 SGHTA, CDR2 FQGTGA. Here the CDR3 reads CASSLSLSGANVLTF. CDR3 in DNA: TGTGCCAGCAGCCTGTCCCTTTCTGGGGCCAACGTCCTGACTTTC.

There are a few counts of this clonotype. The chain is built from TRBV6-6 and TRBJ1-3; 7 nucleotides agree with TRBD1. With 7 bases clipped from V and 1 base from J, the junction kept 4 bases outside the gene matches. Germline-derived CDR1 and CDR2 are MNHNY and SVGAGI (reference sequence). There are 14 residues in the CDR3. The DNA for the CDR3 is TGTGCCAGCAAGGAGACAGGGTCTGGAAACACCATATATTTT. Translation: CASKETGSGNTIYF.

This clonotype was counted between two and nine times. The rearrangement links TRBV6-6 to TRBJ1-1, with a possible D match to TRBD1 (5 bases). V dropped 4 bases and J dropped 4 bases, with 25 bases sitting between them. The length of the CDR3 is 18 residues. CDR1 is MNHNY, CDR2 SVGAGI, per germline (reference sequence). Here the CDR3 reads CASSSTGRAGGMVTEAFF. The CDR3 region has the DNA TGTGCCAGCAGTTCGACGGGGAGGGCCGGGGGAATGGTCACTGAAGCTTTCTTT.

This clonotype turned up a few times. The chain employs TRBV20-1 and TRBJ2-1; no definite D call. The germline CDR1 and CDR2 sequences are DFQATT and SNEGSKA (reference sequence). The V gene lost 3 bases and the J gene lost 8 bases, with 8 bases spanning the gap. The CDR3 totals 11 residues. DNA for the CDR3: TGCAGTGCTAGGTCCTTTGATGAGCAGTTCTTC. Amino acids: CSARSFDEQFF.